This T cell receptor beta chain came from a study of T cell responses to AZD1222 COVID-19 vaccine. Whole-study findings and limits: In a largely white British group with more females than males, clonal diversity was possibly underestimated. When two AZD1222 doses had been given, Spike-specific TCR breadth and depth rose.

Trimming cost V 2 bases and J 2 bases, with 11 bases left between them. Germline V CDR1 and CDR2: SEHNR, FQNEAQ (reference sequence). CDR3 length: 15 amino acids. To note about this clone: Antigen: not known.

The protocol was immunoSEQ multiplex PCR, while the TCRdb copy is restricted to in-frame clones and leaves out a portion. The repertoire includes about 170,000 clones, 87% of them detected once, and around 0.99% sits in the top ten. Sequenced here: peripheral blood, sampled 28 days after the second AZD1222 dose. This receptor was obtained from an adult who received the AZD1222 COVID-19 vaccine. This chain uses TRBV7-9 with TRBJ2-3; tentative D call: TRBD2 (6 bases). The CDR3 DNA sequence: TGTGCCAGCAGCTTATTTAGGGACTTCACAGATACGCAGTATTTT. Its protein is CASSLFRDFTDTQYF. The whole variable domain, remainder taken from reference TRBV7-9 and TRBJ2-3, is DTGVSQNPRHKITKRGQNVTFRCDPISEHNRLYWYRQTLGQGPEFLTYFQNEAQLEKSRLLSDRFSAERPKGSFSTLEIQRTEQGDSAMYLCASSLFRDFTDTQYFGPGTRLTVL.